These T cell receptor beta chains were read from a single sample in a study of T-cell reconstitution after alpha-beta-depleted transplantation in children. TCRdb re-analysed the PCR reads in MiXCR, keeping a single row per CDR3 protein. The sample has 200,000 to 300,000 distinct CDR3 sequences, around 12% seen once. Sequencing used PBMCs from the stem cell graft donor, obtained from the stem cell graft. All receptors come from a human donor who donated a stem cell graft to a child with acute lymphoblastic leukemia. Both conserved end residues are trimmed from each CDR3. D genes are given only for firm matches.

CDR3 length,J gene,V gene,D gene,CDR3 protein
13,TRBJ1-2,TRBV12-3/TRBV12-4,TRBD1,ASGLLPRGGRNYT
13,TRBJ2-5,TRBV24-1,TRBD2,ATSEGGRYQETQY
14,TRBJ2-7,TRBV4-3,TRBD2,ASSQGLAGGSDEQY
15,TRBJ2-1,TRBV20-1,TRBD2,CASNFIAGPVTDEQF
11,TRBJ1-6,TRBV20-1,.,SATQGSSSPLH
13,TRBJ2-1,TRBV6-1,.,ASKSGSSLYNEQF
16,TRBJ2-1,TRBV6-5,TRBD2,ASSYLSLLAGGKNEQF
10,TRBJ2-1,TRBV10-3,.,ATEGDYNEQF
12,TRBJ2-7,TRBV5-1,.,ASSLVGQPYEQY
11,TRBJ2-7,TRBV6-1,TRBD1,ASSDRGLYEQY
12,TRBJ2-4,TRBV28,.,ASTGAGSKNIQY
13,TRBJ2-1,TRBV29-1,.,SVEFSGAYYNEQF
13,TRBJ2-2,TRBV29-1,.,SVEDPGANTGELF
12,TRBJ2-3,TRBV12-3/TRBV12-4,.,ASRTSRITDTQY
15,TRBJ2-5,TRBV27,TRBD2,ASGTAETGTSGTAQY
13,TRBJ2-1,TRBV20-1,TRBD1,SAEGTGGARNEQF
12,TRBJ2-3,TRBV29-1,TRBD1,SAPQGSYTDTQY
11,TRBJ2-1,TRBV6-1,.,ASSEAPGNEQF
15,TRBJ1-5,TRBV6-5,.,ASSYTAPDYSNQPQH
14,TRBJ2-3,TRBV9,TRBD2,ASGVGSAGGIDTQY
12,TRBJ1-5,TRBV7-2,TRBD1,ASSLDRADQPQH
12,TRBJ1-6,TRBV12-3/TRBV12-4,.,ASSIFGSNSPLH
8,TRBJ1-1,TRBV29-1,.,SVYYPEAF
12,TRBJ2-3,TRBV5-1,TRBD2,ASRGGTTGGTQY
14,TRBJ2-3,TRBV7-6,TRBD2,ASSPAGGPTPDTQY
10,TRBJ2-7,TRBV20-1,.,SARVFLFEQY
12,TRBJ2-7,TRBV4-2,.,ASSQTEYVSEQY
13,TRBJ2-5,TRBV3-1,.,ASSQLGSSQETQY
12,TRBJ1-1,TRBV5-1,.,ASSSPNWGTEAF
9,TRBJ2-7,TRBV3-1,.,ASSSWYEQY
13,TRBJ2-1,TRBV14,TRBD2,ASSQVGLAGELKF